The present T cell receptor (beta chain) was sequenced within a study of OX40 agonist ivuxolimab in advanced cancers. Turning to the study itself: Patients received the agonistic anti-OX40 (CD134) antibody ivuxolimab.

Clones were sequenced by immunoSEQ multiplex PCR, and TCRdb holds only the in-frame ones, with some missing. The profile shows 55,000 to 65,000 clones, under 90% of them singletons. This clone was counted a single time. V shed 6 bases, J shed 3 bases, and the junction held 8 bases outside the gene matches. The V gene's germline CDR1 is WNHNN and CDR2 SYGVQD (reference sequence). CDR3 length: 15 residues. The TCR originated in an adult with an advanced solid tumor such as melanoma, head and neck, liver or kidney cancer. The sample here was CD4+ or CD8+ T cells sorted from blood, taken in a trial of the OX40 agonist ivuxolimab. V and J are TRBV10-1 and TRBJ1-5, with TRBD1 matching 7 bases. CDR3 bases: TGCGCCAGCAGCCCGGGACAGAGCCTCAATCAGCCCCAGCATTTT. It is translated as CASSPGQSLNQPQHF.